Detailed here is one TCR beta chain. The sample originates from a study of cytomegalovirus exposure and HLA in healthy donors. In the PCR, 60 Vbeta and 13 Jbeta primers were used. This table comes from immunoSEQ multiplex PCR, and its TCRdb copy is limited to in-frame clones, with some not included. The sample holds about 200,000 clones, around 80% seen once. The CDR3 runs to 14 residues. The germline V gene has CDR1 SNHLY and CDR2 FYNNEI. V shed 3 bases and J shed 1 base, with 9 bases lying between them. The rearrangement links TRBV2 to TRBJ2-5; no definite D call. The sequence was collected from a man between 18 and 35 years old in good health and CMV-seronegative. Sequencing was done on a sample of PBMCs. CDR3 sequence: CASSEFLAQETQYF. In nucleotides, the CDR3 is TGTGCCAGCAGTGAGTTTTTGGCCCAAGAGACCCAGTACTTC.